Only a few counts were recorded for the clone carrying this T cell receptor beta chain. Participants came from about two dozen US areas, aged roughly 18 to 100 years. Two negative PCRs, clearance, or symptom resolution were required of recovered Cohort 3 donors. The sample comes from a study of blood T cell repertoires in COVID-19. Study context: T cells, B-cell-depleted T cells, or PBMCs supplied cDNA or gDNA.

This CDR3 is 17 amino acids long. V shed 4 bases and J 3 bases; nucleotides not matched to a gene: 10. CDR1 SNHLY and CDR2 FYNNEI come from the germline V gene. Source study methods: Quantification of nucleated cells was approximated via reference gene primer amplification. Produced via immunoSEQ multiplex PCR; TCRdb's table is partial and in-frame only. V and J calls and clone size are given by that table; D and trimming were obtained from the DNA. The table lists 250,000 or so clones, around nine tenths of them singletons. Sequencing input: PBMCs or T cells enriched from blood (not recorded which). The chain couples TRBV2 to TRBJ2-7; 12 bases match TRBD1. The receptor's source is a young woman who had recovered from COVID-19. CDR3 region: CASSAPLGTGGFYEQYF. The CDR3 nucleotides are TGTGCCAGCAGTGCCCCTTTGGGGACAGGGGGCTTCTACGAGCAGTACTTC.